A selection of T cell receptor beta chains follows, all from one sample in a study of T cell responses to AZD1222 COVID-19 vaccine. Profiled with immunoSEQ multiplex PCR; TCRdb holds only in-frame clones, not every one. The profile covers some 99,000 clones, with approximately 88% appearing a single time and 10% to 15% taken by the ten largest. Sequencing was performed on peripheral blood, taken on day 0 of MenACWY control vaccination. The receptor source for this set is an adult in good health. CDR3s include the opening cysteine and the closing phenylalanine or tryptophan. The order of the fields is clone size, J gene, V gene, D gene, CDR3 protein, CDR3 DNA. The D gene is left open where the match is weak. Only part of the rows carry a size: once, few, many, or a class if the clone is expanded.

. | TRBJ2-1 | TRBV7-7 | TRBD2 | CASSSPTSGRSYNEQFF | TGTGCTAGCAGCTCGCCTACTAGCGGGAGAAGCTACAATGAGCAGTTCTTC
. | TRBJ1-2 | TRBV18 | . | CASSPGTDLYGYTF | TGTGCCAGCTCACCCGGGACGGACCTCTATGGCTACACCTTC
. | TRBJ1-5 | TRBV18 | . | CASSRAEGFNQPQHF | TGTGCCAGCTCGCGTGCGGAGGGCTTCAATCAGCCCCAGCATTTT
once | TRBJ1-4 | TRBV23-1 | . | CASSHWMTDALESATNEKLFF | TGCGCCAGCAGTCATTGGATGACGGACGCCCTGGAGAGCGCAACTAATGAAAAACTGTTTTTT
. | TRBJ1-2 | TRBV7-2 | . | CASSLVMGTGYTF | TGTGCCAGCAGCTTAGTTATGGGGACTGGCTACACCTTC
few | TRBJ1-2 | TRBV28 | . | CASSTMTGPGGYGYTF | TGTGCCAGCAGTACAATGACAGGCCCCGGGGGCTATGGCTACACCTTC
. | TRBJ1-1 | TRBV29-1 | . | CSVVPNTEAFF | TGCAGCGTTGTACCGAACACTGAAGCTTTCTTT
. | TRBJ2-5 | TRBV11-2 | . | CASSLEREETQYF | TGTGCCAGCAGCTTAGAAAGGGAAGAGACCCAGTACTTC
. | TRBJ2-3 | TRBV2 | . | CASSLDSGDTQYF | TGTGCCAGCAGTCTGGACAGCGGTGATACGCAGTATTTT
. | TRBJ1-1 | TRBV6-5 | TRBD1 | CASSNRGGLSEAFF | TGTGCCAGCAGCAACAGGGGAGGGCTTTCTGAAGCTTTCTTT
. | TRBJ2-1 | TRBV7-3 | TRBD2 | CASSPPGAGVPYNEQFF | TGTGCCAGCAGCCCCCCTGGAGCGGGAGTCCCCTACAATGAGCAGTTCTTC
. | TRBJ1-4 | TRBV28 | . | CASEPRDSRIATNEKLFF | TGTGCCAGTGAGCCTCGGGACTCCCGAATAGCAACTAATGAAAAACTGTTTTTT
. | TRBJ2-6 | TRBV7-2 | TRBD2 | CASSHSGRGPGANVLTF | TGTGCCAGCAGCCATAGCGGGAGGGGGCCTGGGGCCAACGTCCTGACTTTC
. | TRBJ1-4 | TRBV7-9 | . | CASSLGIATNEKLFF | TGTGCCAGCAGCTTAGGGATAGCAACTAATGAAAAACTGTTTTTT
. | TRBJ1-2 | TRBV7-9 | . | CASSLAGNYGYTF | TGTGCCAGCAGCTTAGCGGGGAACTATGGCTACACCTTC
. | TRBJ2-7 | TRBV18 | TRBD1 | CASSPGQGNSYEQYF | TGTGCCAGCTCACCGGGACAGGGGAACTCCTACGAGCAGTACTTC
few | TRBJ1-1 | TRBV10-2 | . | CASRSGGVERPVLTEAFF | TGCGCCAGCAGAAGCGGGGGGGTCGAAAGACCGGTTTTAACTGAAGCTTTCTTT
. | TRBJ2-3 | TRBV28 | . | CASRVTGQITDTQYF | TGTGCCAGCAGGGTGACAGGTCAGATCACAGATACGCAGTATTTT
. | TRBJ2-1 | TRBV29-1 | . | CSVEVGSGPVVSYNEQFF | TGCAGCGTTGAAGTAGGATCGGGGCCAGTCGTCTCCTACAATGAGCAGTTCTTC
. | TRBJ1-2 | TRBV6-1 | . | CASSEGIPGQDPYGYTF | TGTGCCAGCAGTGAAGGGATCCCGGGACAAGACCCCTATGGCTACACCTTC
once | TRBJ2-5 | TRBV4-3 | . | CASSQNLGGQETQYF | TGCGCCAGCAGCCAAAACCTCGGGGGCCAAGAGACCCAGTACTTC
. | TRBJ2-2 | TRBV9 | TRBD2 | CASSMGLAGGPRELFF | TGTGCCAGCAGCATGGGACTAGCGGGAGGGCCAAGGGAGCTGTTTTTT
. | TRBJ1-1 | TRBV6-4 | TRBD1 | CASRGQANTEAFF | TGTGCCAGCAGAGGACAGGCGAACACTGAAGCTTTCTTT
. | TRBJ2-7 | TRBV10-3 | TRBD1 | CAISESDRGNYEQYF | TGTGCCATCAGTGAGTCGGACAGGGGAAACTACGAGCAGTACTTC